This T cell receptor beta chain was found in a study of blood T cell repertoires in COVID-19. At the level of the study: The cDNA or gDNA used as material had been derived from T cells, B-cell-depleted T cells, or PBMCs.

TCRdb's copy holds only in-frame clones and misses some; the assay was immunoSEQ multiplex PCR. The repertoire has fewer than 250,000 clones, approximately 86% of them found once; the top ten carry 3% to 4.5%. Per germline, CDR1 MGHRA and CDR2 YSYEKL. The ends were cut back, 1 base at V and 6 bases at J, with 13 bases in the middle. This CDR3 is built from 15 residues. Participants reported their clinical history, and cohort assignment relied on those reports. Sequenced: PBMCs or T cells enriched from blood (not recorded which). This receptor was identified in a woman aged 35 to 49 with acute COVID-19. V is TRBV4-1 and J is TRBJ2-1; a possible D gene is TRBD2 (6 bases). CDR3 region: CASSQVLALGNEQFF. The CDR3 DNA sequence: TGCGCCAGCAGCCAAGTCCTAGCGTTGGGCAATGAGCAGTTCTTC.